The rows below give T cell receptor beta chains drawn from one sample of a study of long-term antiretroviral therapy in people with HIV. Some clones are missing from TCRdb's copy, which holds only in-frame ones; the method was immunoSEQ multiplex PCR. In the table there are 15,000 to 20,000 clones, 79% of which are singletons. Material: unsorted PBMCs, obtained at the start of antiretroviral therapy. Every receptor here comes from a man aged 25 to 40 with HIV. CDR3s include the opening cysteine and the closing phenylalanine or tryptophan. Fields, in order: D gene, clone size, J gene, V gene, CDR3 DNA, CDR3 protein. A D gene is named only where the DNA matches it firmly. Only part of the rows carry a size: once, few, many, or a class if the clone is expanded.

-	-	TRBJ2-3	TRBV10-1	TGCGCCAGCAGTGAGTCCGGCGGGGCTACGCAGTATTTT	CASSESGGATQYF
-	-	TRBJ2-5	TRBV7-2	TGTGCCAGCAGCTTCACGGGGGGCGAGACCCAGTACTTC	CASSFTGGETQYF
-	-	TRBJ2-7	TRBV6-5	TGTGCCAGCAGAGCTCCAGGGGGGGACTCCTACGAGCAGTACTTC	CASRAPGGDSYEQYF
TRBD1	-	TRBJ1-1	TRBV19	TGTGCCAGTAGTACCCCGGACAGGGGGCACACTGAAGCTTTCTTT	CASSTPDRGHTEAFF
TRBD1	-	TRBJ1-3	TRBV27	TGTGCCAGCAGTCTGACAGGGGTCTTCTCTGGAAACACCATATATTTT	CASSLTGVFSGNTIYF
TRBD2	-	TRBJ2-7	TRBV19	TGTGCCAGTAGTAGGCTAGCGGGGGAATTGCACGAGCAGTACTTC	CASSRLAGELHEQYF
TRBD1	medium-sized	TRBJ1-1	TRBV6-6	TGTGCCAGCAGTCCAACAGGGGGCGCGGGTGAAGCTTTCTTT	CASSPTGGAGEAFF
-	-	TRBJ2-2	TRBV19	TGTGCCAGTAGTTCGTCGGGCGCCGGGGAGCTGTTTTTT	CASSSSGAGELFF
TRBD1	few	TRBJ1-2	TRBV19	TGTGCCAGTAGTTCCTGGGACAGGGAAACCTATGGCTACACCTTC	CASSSWDRETYGYTF
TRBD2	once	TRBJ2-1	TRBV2	TGTGCCAGCAGTCCGGGACTGGGGGGGGGCAATGAGCAGTTCTTC	CASSPGLGGGNEQFF
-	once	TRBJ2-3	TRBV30	TGTGCTTACGAGCGCTACACAGATACGCAGTATTTT	CAYERYTDTQYF
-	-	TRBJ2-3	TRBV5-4	TGTGCCAGCAGGGCCGGGACTGCCAGCACAGATACGCAGTATTTT	CASRAGTASTDTQYF
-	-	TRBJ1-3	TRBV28	TGTGCCAGCAGTTTAAAAGTCCAAATCTCTGGAAACACCATATATTTT	CASSLKVQISGNTIYF
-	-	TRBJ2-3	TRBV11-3	TGTGCCAGCAGCTTAGCACCCGGAGGGGATACGCAGTATTTT	CASSLAPGGDTQYF
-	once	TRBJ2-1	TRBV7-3	TGTGCCAGCAGCTCCACTGGCAGGGAGCAGTTCTTC	CASSSTGREQFF
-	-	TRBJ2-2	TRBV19	TGTGCCAGTAGTATCGGTTTCGGGGGCTCGATCGGGGAGCTGTTTTTT	CASSIGFGGSIGELFF
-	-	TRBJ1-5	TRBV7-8	TGTGCCAGTCAGCGGGGGGCGAGAAGCAATCAGCCCCAGCATTTT	CASQRGARSNQPQHF
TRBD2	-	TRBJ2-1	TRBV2	TGTGCCAGCCATACTAGCGGGGGGAAGAATGAGCAGTTCTTC	CASHTSGGKNEQFF
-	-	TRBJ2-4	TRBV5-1	TGCGCCAGCAGCCTGGACACTATCGCGGACATTCAGTACTTC	CASSLDTIADIQYF
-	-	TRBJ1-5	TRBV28	-	CASSLYLRAGRNQPQHF
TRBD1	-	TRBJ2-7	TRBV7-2	TGTGCCAGCAGCCTTGGACAGGGGGTCTCCTACGAGCAGTACTTC	CASSLGQGVSYEQYF
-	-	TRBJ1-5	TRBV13	TGTGCCAGCAGCTTGATGGGACAGCCCCAGCATTTT	CASSLMGQPQHF
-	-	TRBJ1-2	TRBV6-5	TGTGCCAGCAGTTACACACTGGGCAGCCCCTATGGCTACACCTTC	CASSYTLGSPYGYTF
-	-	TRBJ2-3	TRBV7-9	TGTGCCAGCAGCTTCCTAGGTCCAGATACGCAGTATTTT	CASSFLGPDTQYF
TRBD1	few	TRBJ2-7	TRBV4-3	TGCGCCAGCAGCCAAGAAGTTACAGGGGGATACGAGCAGTACTTC	CASSQEVTGGYEQYF
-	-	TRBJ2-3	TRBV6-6	TGTGCCAGCAGTTACGGTCGGGAGCGCACAGATACGCAGTATTTT	CASSYGRERTDTQYF
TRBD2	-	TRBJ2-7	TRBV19	TGTGCCAGTAGTATTAAAGCGGGAGAGATTGAGCAGTACTTC	CASSIKAGEIEQYF
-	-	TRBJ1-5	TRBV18	TGTGCCAGCTCACCGCAGGCGGTTGGCAATCAGCCCCAGCATTTT	CASSPQAVGNQPQHF
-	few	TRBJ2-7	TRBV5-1	TGCGCCAGCAGCCCGGGGACAACCAGTAACTACGAGCAGTACTTC	CASSPGTTSNYEQYF
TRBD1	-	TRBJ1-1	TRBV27	TGTGCCAGAAGGGTTCCGGGACAGCTGAACACTGAAGCTTTCTTT	CARRVPGQLNTEAFF
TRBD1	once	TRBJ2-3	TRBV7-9	TGTGCCAGCAGCTCCTGGACAGGGGGCGCGGTAGATACGCAGTATTTT	CASSSWTGGAVDTQYF
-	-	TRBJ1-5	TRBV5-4	TGTGCCAGCAGCCCCGGAGCCGGTGGTCAGCCCCAGCATTTT	CASSPGAGGQPQHF